The 24 T cell receptor beta chains given below trace back to one sample, sequenced in a study of identical twins. MiXCR, applied by TCRdb to the 5' RACE reads, yields one record per CDR3 protein. The sample includes hundreds of thousands of distinct CDR3 sequences, roughly 6% seen only once; the top ten take roughly 1.8%. The specimen sequenced was naive T cells sorted from blood. All receptors derive from a man younger than 30 in good health.

The V gene is TRBV20-1, the J gene TRBJ2-2; D might be TRBD2 (6 bases). Trimming left V 2 bases short and J 6 bases short, with 10 bases between. The CDR3 is made up of 13 amino acids. From germline, CDR1 is DFQATT and CDR2 SNEGSKA (reference sequence). In DNA form, the CDR3 reads TGCAGTGCTAGAAGGGACTTCTCCGGGGAGCTGTTTTTT. Its translation: CSARRDFSGELFF.

This clonotype was seen many times. The gene calls are TRBV20-1 and TRBJ2-1, with 8 bases matching TRBD2. The CDR3 runs 15 residues. V was pared by 1 base and J by 4 bases, with 6 bases of the junction left unmatched. Germline values: CDR1 DFQATT, CDR2 SNEGSKA (reference sequence). CDR3 region: CSARVGLARYNEQFF. In DNA form, the CDR3 reads TGCAGTGCTAGAGTCGGACTAGCTCGTTACAATGAGCAGTTCTTC.

For the CDR3, the DNA is TGTGCCAGCAGTTTAACCCCTACAGGGATTCAGGGTGAGACCCAGTACTTC. Translated, it gives CASSLTPTGIQGETQYF. The rearrangement joins TRBV27 to TRBJ2-5; weak D call: TRBD1 (6 bases). The length of the CDR3 is 17 residues. V lost 2 bases, J lost 5 bases, and 21 bases lay in between. CDR1 MNHEY and CDR2 SMNVEV come from the germline V gene (reference sequence).

This clonotype was recorded at least ten times. The rearrangement uses TRBV4-2 and TRBJ2-3; TRBD2 matches 12 bases. V was clipped by 2 bases and J by 3 bases; unmatched bases: 3. The CDR3 contains 16 residues. Germline V gene lookup returns CDR1 LGHNA and CDR2 YNFKEQ. CDR3 sequence (DNA): TGTGCCAGCAGCCAACAGACTAGCGGGAGTACAGATACGCAGTATTTT. It translates to CASSQQTSGSTDTQYF.

In its sample, this clonotype was seen a few times. As DNA, the CDR3 is TGCAGTCTCTTAGCGGTCGCGGAGACCCAGTACTTC. Protein: CSLLAVAETQYF. The rearrangement joins TRBV20-1 to TRBJ2-5; the D gene is possibly TRBD2 (6 bases). Trimming took 8 bases from V and 5 from J, leaving 15 bases between them. Germline CDR1 and CDR2: DFQATT and SNEGSKA (reference sequence). The CDR3 is 12 residues long.

The chain uses TRBV20-1 and TRBJ1-6; D might be TRBD1 (6 bases). There are 14 residues in the CDR3. Germline-derived CDR1 and CDR2 are DFQATT and SNEGSKA (reference sequence). Trimming pared 6 bases from V and 10 bases from J, leaving 19 bases between. The CDR3 DNA reads TGCAGTGCCAGAAGGGACATTGAGGACTCACCCCTCCACTTT. Its protein is CSARRDIEDSPLHF.

This clonotype came up many times. V and J are TRBV6-1 and TRBJ2-1; 10 positions match TRBD2. Germline V lookup: CDR1 MNHNS, CDR2 SASEGT. This CDR3 region has 14 residues. The V segment lost 6 bases and the J segment 6 bases; nucleotides outside the gene matches: 5. The CDR3 DNA follows: TGTGCCAGCAGCCCTAGCGGGAGAGTCAATGAGCAGTTCTTC. It codes for CASSPSGRVNEQFF.

This clonotype was recorded many times. The rearrangement joins TRBV20-1 to TRBJ2-1; 10 nucleotides agree with TRBD2. Trimming cost V 0 bases and J 3 bases; bases outside gene matches: 5. From germline, CDR1 is DFQATT and CDR2 SNEGSKA (reference sequence). There are 16 residues in the CDR3. In DNA, the CDR3 is TGCAGTGCTAGAGATCTCGGGACTAGCGACTACAATGAGCAGTTCTTC. It codes for CSARDLGTSDYNEQFF.

This clonotype showed up just a few times. The chain carries TRBV11-2 and TRBJ2-3; no clear D gene. CDR1 is SGHAT and CDR2 is FQNNGV in the germline V gene. V dropped 4 bases and J dropped 0 bases, with 8 bases sitting between them. The CDR3 has 14 residues. CDR3 DNA: TGTGCCAGCAGCTACCGGAGAAGCACAGATACGCAGTATTTT. Translated: CASSYRRSTDTQYF.

Written as DNA, the CDR3 is TGTGCCAGCAGTGGTGGGACTAGCGGGAGGGCTGACAATGAGCAGTTCTTC. Translation gives CASSGGTSGRADNEQFF. V usage is TRBV2 and J usage is TRBJ2-1, with TRBD2 matching 16 bases. After removal of 4 bases from V and 5 bases from J, the junction contained 5 bases not matched to a gene. CDR1 and CDR2 (germline): SNHLY, FYNNEI. The CDR3 totals 17 residues.

This clonotype occurred many times. This sequence joins TRBV20-1 and TRBJ2-3; weak D call: TRBD1 (6 bases). This CDR3 spans 13 amino acids. In germline, CDR1 is DFQATT, CDR2 SNEGSKA (reference sequence). The V gene lost 4 bases and the J gene lost 0 bases, with 8 bases spanning the gap. The CDR3 DNA reads as TGCAGTGCTACAGGGGAAAGCACAGATACGCAGTATTTT. Translated, it gives CSATGESTDTQYF.

This clonotype was observed many times. The chain combines TRBV18 with TRBJ2-7; unclear D gene. This CDR3 has 12 amino acids. Germline CDR1 and CDR2: KGHSH and LQKENI. Trimming shortened V by 5 bases and J by 5 bases, and 10 bases separated the two germline ends. This CDR3 reads CASSIVPHEQYV. The CDR3 DNA reads TGTGCCAGCTCAATTGTCCCGCACGAGCAGTACGTC.

About this clonotype: With a much larger clone just one base away, this may be a read error. The chain has TRBV6-2 or TRBV6-3 and TRBJ2-7; TRBD1 matches at 11 bases. Germline V gene sequence: CDR1 MNHEY, CDR2 SVGEGT. The CDR3 length is 15 residues. Losses at the gene ends were 6 bases for V and 5 bases for J; bases not matched to a gene: 9. The DNA of the CDR3 is TGTGCCAGCAGCAGGCCACGGGACAGGGGGGACGAGCAGTACTTC. Translation: CASSRPRDRGDEQYF.

There are a few counts of this clonotype. This chain uses TRBV19 with TRBJ2-1; D may be TRBD2 (6 bases). The CDR3 sequence is 15 residues long. Trimming cost V 5 bases and J 0 bases, with 11 bases left between them. The germline CDR1 and CDR2 sequences are LNHDA and SQIVND (reference sequence). For the CDR3, the DNA is TGTGCCAGTAGTCGCGGGATAAGCTCCTACAATGAGCAGTTCTTC. It translates to CASSRGISSYNEQFF.

This clonotype was seen at least ten times. The rearrangement links TRBV5-5 to TRBJ2-1, with 11 bases that match TRBD2. Per germline, CDR1 SGHKS and CDR2 YYEKEE (reference sequence). The CDR3 loop spans 15 amino acids. V was clipped by 4 bases and J by 9 bases; unmatched bases: 9. CDR3 region: CASSHPLAGVLEQFF. The CDR3 DNA sequence: TGTGCCAGCAGCCACCCACTAGCGGGAGTCCTTGAGCAGTTCTTC.

This clonotype came up many times. CDR3 DNA sequence: TGCGCCAGCAGCTTGGCCTCACTAGCGGGAGTGAATGAGCAGTTCTTC. Translation gives CASSLASLAGVNEQFF. This chain links TRBV5-1 with TRBJ2-1; TRBD2 agrees at 11 bases. The V and J ends lost 0 bases and 7 bases, in that order; junction bases with no gene match: 6. The CDR3 has 16 residues. From germline, CDR1 is SGHRS and CDR2 YFSETQ.

This clonotype has just a few counts. The chain joins TRBV5-1 to TRBJ2-4, with D tentatively TRBD1 (6 bases). V was clipped by 4 bases and J by 8 bases, with 25 bases between them. The germline CDR1 and CDR2 sequences are SGHRS and YFSETQ. CDR3 size: 17 residues. CDR3 sequence: CASSDYRDTENVDIQYF. In DNA form, the CDR3 reads TGCGCCAGCAGCGACTACCGGGACACAGAGAATGTCGACATTCAGTACTTC. Together with reference TRBV5-1 and TRBJ2-4, the CDR3 gives the full variable domain: KAGVTQTPRYLIKTRGQQVTLSCSPISGHRSVSWYQQTPGQGLQFLFEYFSETQRNKGNFPGRFSGRQFSNSRSEMNVSTLELGDSALYLCASSDYRDTENVDIQYFGAGTRLSVL.

The V and J genes are TRBV6-5 and TRBJ2-2; possibly TRBD1 for D (6 bases). Germline lookup yields CDR1 MNHEY and CDR2 SVGAGI. The CDR3 sequence is 16 residues long. Deletions cut 2 bases from V and 4 bases from J, with 14 bases between. This chain's CDR3 is CASSYPQGRGTGELFF. In DNA form, the CDR3 reads TGTGCCAGCAGTTACCCACAGGGTCGCGGCACCGGGGAGCTGTTTTTT.

This clonotype was recorded many times. The chain has TRBV12-3 or TRBV12-4 and TRBJ1-5; D is unclear. The CDR3 runs to 15 residues. Trimming stripped 1 base from V and 0 bases from J, with 7 bases between. The CDR3 protein is CASSLGVLSNQPQHF. As DNA, the CDR3 is TGTGCCAGCAGTTTAGGGGTCCTTAGCAATCAGCCCCAGCATTTT.

The chain uses TRBV20-1 and TRBJ2-2; D is uncertain. Germline lookup yields CDR1 DFQATT and CDR2 SNEGSKA (reference sequence). V lost 3 bases and J lost 6, with 8 bases in between. This CDR3 is 12 amino acids long. The CDR3 coding sequence is TGCAGTGCTAGGGGCGACGCCGGGGAGCTGTTTTTT. Translated: CSARGDAGELFF.

The rearrangement uses TRBV5-1 and TRBJ2-1; perhaps TRBD2 as D (10 bases). Germline V gene sequence: CDR1 SGHRS, CDR2 YFSETQ. The V and J ends lost 5 bases and 0 bases respectively, with 18 bases between them. This CDR3 contains 17 residues. This CDR3 reads CASRQGASGSSYNEQFF. Written as DNA, the CDR3 is TGCGCCAGCAGACAGGGGGCTAGCGGGAGCTCCTACAATGAGCAGTTCTTC.

This clonotype appeared many times. CDR3 protein: CASSYESRASDTQYF. As DNA, the CDR3 is TGTGCCAGCAGTTATGAGTCGAGGGCCTCAGATACGCAGTATTTT. This chain joins TRBV6-5 and TRBJ2-3; D is possibly TRBD2 (5 bases). The V end was cut by 3 bases, the J end by 4 bases, with 14 bases between. This CDR3 spans 15 amino acids. Germline CDR1 reads MNHEY; CDR2 reads SVGAGI.

This clonotype was detected only a few times. The V call is TRBV29-1, the J call TRBJ2-5, with 10 positions matching TRBD2. Germline CDR1 and CDR2: SQVTM and ANQGSEA. This CDR3 comprises 16 residues. Germline trimming cut 0 bases from V and 2 bases from J; bases unmatched to any gene: 6. CDR3 amino acids: CSVEDFSGRSQETQYF. The CDR3 DNA reads as TGCAGCGTTGAAGACTTTAGCGGGAGGTCTCAAGAGACCCAGTACTTC.

The chain combines TRBV7-2 with TRBJ2-7, with D perhaps TRBD1 (6 bases). Per the germline V gene, CDR1 is SGHTA and CDR2 is FQGNSA. V dropped 5 bases and J dropped 6 bases, with 14 bases sitting between them. This CDR3 comprises 13 residues. The CDR3 coding sequence is TGTGCCAGCAGCCTCGGACAGTACGTCGAGCAGTACTTC. Protein sequence: CASSLGQYVEQYF.